This T cell receptor beta chain derives from a study of T cell responses to AZD1222 COVID-19 vaccine. Study-wide points: Across the whole spike, CD4 TCRs peaked at regions 160-218 and 743-854.

Concerning this clone itself: Its antigen is not known.

CDR1 is ENHRY and CDR2 is SYGVKD in the germline V gene. The CDR3 is 14 amino acids. With 7 bases removed from V and 2 bases from J, the gap between germline ends came to 11 bases. Sequenced by immunoSEQ multiplex PCR; TCRdb stores in-frame clones only, minus some. This sample has about 120,000 clones; roughly nine tenths occur once, and the top ten carry 1.7%. The source is an adult in good health. The source material was peripheral blood, sampled on day 0 of AZD1222 vaccination. The gene calls are TRBV10-3 and TRBJ2-2; D is perhaps TRBD1 (6 bases). For the CDR3, the DNA is TGTGCCATCAAAGAACAGGGTAACACCGGGGAGCTGTTTTTT. The encoded protein is CAIKEQGNTGELFF.